The clone carrying this TCR beta chain came up many times. Its antigen is currently unknown. This sample stems from a study of T-cell memory formation after mild COVID-19. The study's findings and limits: Among CD4+ contracting clones, most were CM and EM, and CD8+ ones EMRA. The authors did not confirm SARS-CoV-2 specificity of second-wave clones peaking day 37. While clones contracting from day 15 to 85 were balanced between CD4 and CD8, later expanders leaned CD4+.

The CDR3 runs to 16 residues. Germline assignment: CDR1 SGHAT and CDR2 FQNNGV. V trimming: 4 bases; J trimming: 4 bases; junction bases outside the gene matches: 5. Using constant-segment primers, 5'RACE produced TCR alpha and TCR beta cDNA libraries carrying sample barcodes and UMIs. Via MiXCR, TCRdb re-called the 5' RACE reads, giving one row per CDR3 protein. The data show 350,000 to 500,000 distinct CDR3 sequences, 18% seen once. Sequences were obtained from PBMCs or a T cell subset sorted from them (not recorded which). The sequence came from a man between 18 and 29 years old who had mild COVID-19 (a few samples of this study predate the infection). Cell type and time point are not known. The J gene is TRBJ2-6, the V gene TRBV11-2; TRBD1 agrees at 9 bases. The DNA of the CDR3 is TGTGCCAGCAGCTCCGGGACAGGGAAAGGGGCCAACGTCCTGACTTTC. Protein sequence: CASSSGTGKGANVLTF.